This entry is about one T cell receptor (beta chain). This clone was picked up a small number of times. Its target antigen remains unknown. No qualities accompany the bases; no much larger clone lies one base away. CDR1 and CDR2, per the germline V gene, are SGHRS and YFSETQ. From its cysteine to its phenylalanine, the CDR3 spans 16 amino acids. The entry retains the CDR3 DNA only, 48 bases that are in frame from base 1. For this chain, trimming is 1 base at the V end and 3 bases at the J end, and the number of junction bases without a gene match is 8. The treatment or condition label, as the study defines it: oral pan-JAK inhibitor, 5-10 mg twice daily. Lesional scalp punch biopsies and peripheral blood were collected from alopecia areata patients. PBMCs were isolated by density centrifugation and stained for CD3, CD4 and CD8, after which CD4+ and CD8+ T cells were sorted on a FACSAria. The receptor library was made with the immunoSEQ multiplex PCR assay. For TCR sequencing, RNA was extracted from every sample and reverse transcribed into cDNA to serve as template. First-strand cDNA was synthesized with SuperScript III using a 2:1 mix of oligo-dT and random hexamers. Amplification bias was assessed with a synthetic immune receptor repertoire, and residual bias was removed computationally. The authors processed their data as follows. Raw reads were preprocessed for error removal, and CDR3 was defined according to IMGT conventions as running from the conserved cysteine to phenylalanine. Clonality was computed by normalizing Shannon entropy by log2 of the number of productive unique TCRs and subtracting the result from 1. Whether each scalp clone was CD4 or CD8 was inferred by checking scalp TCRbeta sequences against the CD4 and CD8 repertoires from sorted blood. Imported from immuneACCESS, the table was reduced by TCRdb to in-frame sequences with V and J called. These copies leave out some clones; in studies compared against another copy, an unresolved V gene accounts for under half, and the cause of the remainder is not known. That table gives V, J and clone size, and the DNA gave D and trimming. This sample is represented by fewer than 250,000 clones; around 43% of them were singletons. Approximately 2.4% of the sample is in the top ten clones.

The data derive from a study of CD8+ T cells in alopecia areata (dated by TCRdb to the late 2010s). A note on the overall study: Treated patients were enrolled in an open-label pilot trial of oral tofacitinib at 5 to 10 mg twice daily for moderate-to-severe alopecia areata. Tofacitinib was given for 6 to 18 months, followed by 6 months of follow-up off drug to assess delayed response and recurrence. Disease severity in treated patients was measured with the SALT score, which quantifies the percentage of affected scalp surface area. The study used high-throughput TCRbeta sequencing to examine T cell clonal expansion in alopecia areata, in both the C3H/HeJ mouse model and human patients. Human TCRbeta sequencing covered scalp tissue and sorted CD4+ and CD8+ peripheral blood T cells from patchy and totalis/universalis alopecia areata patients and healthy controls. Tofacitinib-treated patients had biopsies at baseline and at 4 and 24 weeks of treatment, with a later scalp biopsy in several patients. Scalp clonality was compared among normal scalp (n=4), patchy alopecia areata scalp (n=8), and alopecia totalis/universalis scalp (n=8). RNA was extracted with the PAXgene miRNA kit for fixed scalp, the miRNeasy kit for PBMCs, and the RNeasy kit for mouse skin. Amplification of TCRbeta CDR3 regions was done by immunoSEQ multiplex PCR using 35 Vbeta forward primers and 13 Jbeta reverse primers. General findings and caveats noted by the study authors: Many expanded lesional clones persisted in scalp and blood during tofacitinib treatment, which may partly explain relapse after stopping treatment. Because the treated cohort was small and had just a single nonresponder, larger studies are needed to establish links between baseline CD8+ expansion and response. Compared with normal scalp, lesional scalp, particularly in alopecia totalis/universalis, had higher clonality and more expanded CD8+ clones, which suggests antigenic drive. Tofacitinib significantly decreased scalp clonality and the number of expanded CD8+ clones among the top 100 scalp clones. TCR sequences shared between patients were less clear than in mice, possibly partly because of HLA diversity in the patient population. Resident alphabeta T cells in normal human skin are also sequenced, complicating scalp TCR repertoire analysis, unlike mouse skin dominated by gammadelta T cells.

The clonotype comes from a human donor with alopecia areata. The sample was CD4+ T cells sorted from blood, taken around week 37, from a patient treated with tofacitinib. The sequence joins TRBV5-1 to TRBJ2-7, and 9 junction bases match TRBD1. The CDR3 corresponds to CASSLYWDRDRYEQYF. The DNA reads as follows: TGCGCCAGCAGCTTGTACTGGGACAGGGACCGCTACGAGCAGTACTTC.